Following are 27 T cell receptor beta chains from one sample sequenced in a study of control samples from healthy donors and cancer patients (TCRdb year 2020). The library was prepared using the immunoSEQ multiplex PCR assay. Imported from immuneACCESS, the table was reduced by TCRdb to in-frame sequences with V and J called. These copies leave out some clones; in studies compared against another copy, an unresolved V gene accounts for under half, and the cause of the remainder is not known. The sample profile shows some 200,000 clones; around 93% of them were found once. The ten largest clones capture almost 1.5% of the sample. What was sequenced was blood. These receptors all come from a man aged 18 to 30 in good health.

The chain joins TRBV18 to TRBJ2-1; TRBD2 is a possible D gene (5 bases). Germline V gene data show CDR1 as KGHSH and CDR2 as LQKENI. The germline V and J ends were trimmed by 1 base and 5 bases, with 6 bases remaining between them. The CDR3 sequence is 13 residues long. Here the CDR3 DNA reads TGTGCCAGCTCACCACTCGGGGACAATGAGCAGTTCTTC. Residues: CASSPLGDNEQFF.

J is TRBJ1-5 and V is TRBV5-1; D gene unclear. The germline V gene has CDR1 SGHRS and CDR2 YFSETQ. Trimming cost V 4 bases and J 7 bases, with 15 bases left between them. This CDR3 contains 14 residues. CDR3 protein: CASSQSGDGQPQHF. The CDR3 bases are TGCGCCAGCAGCCAAAGCGGCGACGGACAGCCCCAGCATTTT.

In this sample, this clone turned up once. Here the CDR3 DNA reads TGCGCCAGCAGTGACGACCGGGACTTTGGCTACAATGAGCAGTTCTTC. This gives the protein CASSDDRDFGYNEQFF. The rearrangement uses TRBV10-1 and TRBJ2-1, with TRBD2 as a possible D gene (6 bases). The ends were cut back, 3 bases at V and 3 bases at J, with 15 bases in the middle. The CDR3 has 16 amino acids. CDR1 and CDR2 from the germline V gene are WNHNN and SYGVQD (reference sequence).

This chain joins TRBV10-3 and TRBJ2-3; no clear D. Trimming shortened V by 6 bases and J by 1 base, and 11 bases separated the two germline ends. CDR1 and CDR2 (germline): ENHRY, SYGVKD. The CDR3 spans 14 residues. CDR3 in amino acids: CAISPSLRTDTQYF. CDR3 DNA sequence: TGTGCCATCAGCCCCTCACTTCGCACAGATACGCAGTATTTT.

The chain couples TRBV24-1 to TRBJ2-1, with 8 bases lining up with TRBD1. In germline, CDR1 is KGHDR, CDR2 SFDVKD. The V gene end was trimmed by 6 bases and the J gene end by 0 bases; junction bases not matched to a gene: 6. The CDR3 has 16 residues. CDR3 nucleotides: TGTGCCACCAGTTCCCGGGACAGGAGCTCCTACAATGAGCAGTTCTTC. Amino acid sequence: CATSSRDRSSYNEQFF.

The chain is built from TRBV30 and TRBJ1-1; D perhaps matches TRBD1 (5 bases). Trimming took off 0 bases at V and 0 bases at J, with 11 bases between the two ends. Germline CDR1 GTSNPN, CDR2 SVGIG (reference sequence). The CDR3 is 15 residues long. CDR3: CAWSVRGTLNTEAFF. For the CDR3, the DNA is TGTGCCTGGAGTGTACGGGGCACCCTGAACACTGAAGCTTTCTTT.

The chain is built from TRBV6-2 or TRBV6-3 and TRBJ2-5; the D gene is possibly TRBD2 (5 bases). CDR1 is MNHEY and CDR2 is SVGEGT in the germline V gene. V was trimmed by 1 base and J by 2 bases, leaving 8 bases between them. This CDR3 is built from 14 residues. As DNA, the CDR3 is TGTGCCAGCAGTTACTTAGCGCAGCAAGAGACCCAGTACTTC. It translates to CASSYLAQQETQYF.

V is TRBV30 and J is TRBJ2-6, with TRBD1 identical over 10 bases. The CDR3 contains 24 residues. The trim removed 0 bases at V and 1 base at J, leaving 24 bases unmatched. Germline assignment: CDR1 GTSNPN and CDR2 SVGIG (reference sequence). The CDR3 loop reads CAWSVRRTGVRTGGRSSGANVLTF. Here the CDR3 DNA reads TGTGCCTGGAGTGTACGGAGGACAGGGGTTAGGACAGGGGGTCGGTCATCTGGGGCCAACGTCCTGACTTTC. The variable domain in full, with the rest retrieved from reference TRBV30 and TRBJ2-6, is SQTIHQWPATLVQPVGSPLSLECTVEGTSNPNLYWYRQAAGRGLQLLFYSVGIGQISSEVPQNLSASRPQDRQFILSSKKLLLSDSGFYLCAWSVRRTGVRTGGRSSGANVLTFGAGSRLTVL.

The CDR3 reads CATSEGTGPYSNQPQHF. In nucleotides, the CDR3 is TGTGCCACCAGTGAAGGGACAGGTCCCTATAGCAATCAGCCCCAGCATTTT. This rearrangement joins TRBV24-1 to TRBJ1-5; 8 nucleotides agree with TRBD1. From germline, CDR1 is KGHDR and CDR2 SFDVKD. CDR3 length: 17 amino acids. J gave up 0 bases and V 4 bases, and 7 bases lay outside the gene matches.

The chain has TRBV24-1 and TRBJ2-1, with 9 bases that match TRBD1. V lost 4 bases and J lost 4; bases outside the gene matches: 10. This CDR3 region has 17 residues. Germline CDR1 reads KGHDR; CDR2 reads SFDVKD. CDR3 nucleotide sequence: TGTGCCACCAGTGACTACAACAGGGGGCGCGAATACAATGAGCAGTTCTTC. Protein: CATSDYNRGREYNEQFF.

CDR3 loop: CASSVSPAVDREYGEAFF. CDR3 bases: TGTGCCAGCAGCGTCAGTCCGGCCGTAGACCGAGAATACGGTGAAGCTTTCTTT. The chain employs TRBV9 and TRBJ1-1; D unclear. CDR1 is SGDLS, CDR2 YYNGEE, per germline. Trimming took off 2 bases at V and 7 bases at J, with 27 bases between the two ends. The CDR3 extends over 18 amino acids. Using reference TRBV9 and TRBJ1-1 for the parts outside the CDR3, the full variable domain is DSGVTQTPKHLITATGQRVTLRCSPRSGDLSVYWYQQSLDQGLQFLIQYYNGEERAKGNILERFSAQQFPDLHSELNLSSLELGDSALYFCASSVSPAVDREYGEAFFGQGTRLTVV.

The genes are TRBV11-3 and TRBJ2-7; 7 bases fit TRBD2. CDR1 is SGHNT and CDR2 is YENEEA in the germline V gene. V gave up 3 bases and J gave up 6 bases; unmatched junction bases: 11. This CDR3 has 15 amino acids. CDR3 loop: CASSFPCRGDPEQYF. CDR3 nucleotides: TGTGCCAGCAGCTTCCCGTGTCGGGGGGATCCCGAGCAGTACTTC.

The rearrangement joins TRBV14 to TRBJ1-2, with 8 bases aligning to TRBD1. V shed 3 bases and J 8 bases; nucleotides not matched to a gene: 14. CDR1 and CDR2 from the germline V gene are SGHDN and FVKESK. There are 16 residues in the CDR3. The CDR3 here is CASSQIPGQAFGGYTF. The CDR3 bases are TGTGCCAGCAGCCAGATTCCGGGACAGGCTTTCGGCGGCTACACCTTC.

CDR3 residues: CASSLTGLDNTDTQYF. The CDR3 bases are TGTGCCAGCAGCTTAACGGGACTGGATAACACAGATACGCAGTATTTT. The genes are TRBV7-3 and TRBJ2-3; a weak D match, TRBD2 (6 bases). The CDR3 covers 16 residues. V was trimmed by 0 bases and J by 2 bases, leaving 12 bases between them. CDR1 and CDR2 from the germline V gene are SGHTA and FQGTGA.

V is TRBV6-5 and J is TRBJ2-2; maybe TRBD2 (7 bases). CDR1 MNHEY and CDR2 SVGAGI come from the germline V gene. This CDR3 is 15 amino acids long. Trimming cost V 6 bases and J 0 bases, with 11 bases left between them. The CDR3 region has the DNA TGTGCCAGCAGAACCGGGGGGCCGAACACCGGGGAGCTGTTTTTT. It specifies CASRTGGPNTGELFF.

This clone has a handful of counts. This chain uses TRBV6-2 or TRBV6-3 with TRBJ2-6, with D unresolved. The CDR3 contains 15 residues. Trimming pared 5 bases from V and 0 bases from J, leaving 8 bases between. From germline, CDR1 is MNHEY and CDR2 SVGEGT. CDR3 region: CASSIYTSGANVLTF. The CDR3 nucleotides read TGTGCCAGCAGTATTTACACCTCTGGGGCCAACGTCCTGACTTTC.

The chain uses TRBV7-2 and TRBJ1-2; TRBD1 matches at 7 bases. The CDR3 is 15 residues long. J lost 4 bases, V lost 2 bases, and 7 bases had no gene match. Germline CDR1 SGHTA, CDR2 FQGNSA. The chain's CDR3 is CASSLRVTGAYGYTF. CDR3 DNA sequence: TGTGCCAGCAGCTTAAGAGTCACAGGGGCCTATGGCTACACCTTC.

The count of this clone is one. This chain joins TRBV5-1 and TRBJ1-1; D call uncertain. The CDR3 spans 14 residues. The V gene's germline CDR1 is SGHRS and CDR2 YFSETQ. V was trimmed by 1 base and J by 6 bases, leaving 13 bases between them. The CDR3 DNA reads TGCGCCAGCAGCTTGAGGGTGGGAGGCGCTGAAGCTTTCTTT. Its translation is CASSLRVGGAEAFF. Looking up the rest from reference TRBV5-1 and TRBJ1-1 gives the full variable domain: KAGVTQTPRYLIKTRGQQVTLSCSPISGHRSVSWYQQTPGQGLQFLFEYFSETQRNKGNFPGRFSGRQFSNSRSEMNVSTLELGDSALYLCASSLRVGGAEAFFGQGTRLTVV.

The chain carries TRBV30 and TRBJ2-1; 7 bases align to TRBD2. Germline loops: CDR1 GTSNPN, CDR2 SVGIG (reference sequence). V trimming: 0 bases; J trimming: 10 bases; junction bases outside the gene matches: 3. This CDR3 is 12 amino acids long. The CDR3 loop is CAWSVREGEQFF. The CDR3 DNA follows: TGTGCCTGGAGTGTTAGGGAGGGAGAGCAGTTCTTC.

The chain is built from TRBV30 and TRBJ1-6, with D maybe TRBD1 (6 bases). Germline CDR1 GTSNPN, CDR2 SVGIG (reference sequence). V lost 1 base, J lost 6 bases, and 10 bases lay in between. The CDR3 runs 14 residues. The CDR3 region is CAWSARGFNSPLHF. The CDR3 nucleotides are TGTGCCTGGAGTGCGAGGGGGTTTAATTCACCCCTCCACTTT.

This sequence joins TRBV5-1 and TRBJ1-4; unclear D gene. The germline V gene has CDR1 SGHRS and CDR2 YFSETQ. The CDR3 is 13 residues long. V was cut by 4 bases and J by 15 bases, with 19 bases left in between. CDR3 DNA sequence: TGCGCCAGCAGCCGCGCAGTGGAGGAGCTTTTGTTTTTT. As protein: CASSRAVEELLFF.

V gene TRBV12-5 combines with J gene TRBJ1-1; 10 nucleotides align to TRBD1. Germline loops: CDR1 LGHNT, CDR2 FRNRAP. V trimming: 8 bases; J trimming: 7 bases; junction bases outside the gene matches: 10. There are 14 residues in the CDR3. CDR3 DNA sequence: TGTGCTAGTTCTGGGGGGACAGGGGCCGTTGAAGCTTTCTTT. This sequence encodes CASSGGTGAVEAFF.

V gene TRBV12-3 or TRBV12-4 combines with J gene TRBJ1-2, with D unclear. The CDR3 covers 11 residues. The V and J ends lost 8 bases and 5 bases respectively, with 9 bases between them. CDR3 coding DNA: TGTGCCAGCGCACAGCAGTATGGCTACACCTTC. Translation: CASAQQYGYTF.

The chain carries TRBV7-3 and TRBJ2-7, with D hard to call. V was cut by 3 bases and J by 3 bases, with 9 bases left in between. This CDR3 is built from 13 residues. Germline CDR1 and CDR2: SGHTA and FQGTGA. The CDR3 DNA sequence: TGTGCCAGCAGCTTCCGGGTCCTCTACGAGCAGTACTTC. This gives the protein CASSFRVLYEQYF.

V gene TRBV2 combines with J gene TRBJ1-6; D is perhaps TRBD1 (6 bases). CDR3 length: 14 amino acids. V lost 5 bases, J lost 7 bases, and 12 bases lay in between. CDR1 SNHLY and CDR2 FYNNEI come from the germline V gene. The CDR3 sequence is CASSSRTANSPLHF. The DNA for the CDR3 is TGTGCCAGCAGTTCCAGGACAGCCAATTCACCCCTCCACTTT.

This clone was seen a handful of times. In DNA form, the CDR3 reads TGTGCCAGCAGTTTATTTTCCCGACTGGGTGGGGGGAATTCACCCCTCCACTTT. Amino acids: CASSLFSRLGGGNSPLHF. The chain couples TRBV28 to TRBJ1-6, with a possible D match to TRBD1 (5 bases). The CDR3 runs to 18 residues. Per germline, CDR1 MDHEN and CDR2 SYDVKM. V lost 1 base and J lost 7, with 20 bases in between.

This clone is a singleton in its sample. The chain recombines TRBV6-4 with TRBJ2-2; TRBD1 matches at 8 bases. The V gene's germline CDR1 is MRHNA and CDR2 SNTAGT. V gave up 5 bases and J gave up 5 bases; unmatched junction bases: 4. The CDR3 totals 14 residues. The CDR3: CASSTQGETGELFF. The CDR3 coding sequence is TGTGCCAGCAGTACACAGGGGGAGACCGGGGAGCTGTTTTTT.